The clone carrying this T cell receptor beta chain was counted once. Its target is unknown. This sample was included in a study of T cell responses to AZD1222 COVID-19 vaccine. Notes on the study in general: Vaccine-associated CD4 TCRs ranged over spike, dominating at 160-218 and 743-854.

Clones were read by immunoSEQ multiplex PCR, and TCRdb kept only the in-frame ones, dropping some. The repertoire holds 180,000 or so clones, 70% to 90% seen once, with roughly a quarter in the top ten. Germline V gives CDR1 LGHNA, CDR2 YSLEER. This CDR3 is 11 amino acids long. Trimming took off 4 bases at V and 10 bases at J, with 8 bases between the two ends. The V and J genes are TRBV4-3 and TRBJ2-1; the D gene is possibly TRBD2 (6 bases). The receptor's source is an adult who received the AZD1222 COVID-19 vaccine. The specimen was peripheral blood, collected 28 days after the second AZD1222 dose. The CDR3 reads CASSRTNEQFF. The CDR3 DNA sequence: TGCGCCAGCAGCCGGACTAACGAGCAGTTCTTC.